Presented here are 29 T cell receptor beta chains from one specimen sequenced in a study of T cell repertoires and HLA-DP antigens. TCRdb's copy holds only in-frame clones and misses some; the assay was immunoSEQ multiplex PCR. This table holds over 100,000 clones, roughly 92% found once. The antigens for these receptors are not known. Sequencing was carried out using CD4+ T cells from PBMCs. The receptors stem from a woman younger than 35 in good health and CMV-seronegative.

This clone is a singleton in its sample. The V call is TRBV6-1, the J call TRBJ2-7; a weak D match, TRBD2 (6 bases). V dropped 10 bases and J dropped 7 bases, with 23 bases sitting between them. This CDR3 spans 14 amino acids. CDR1 and CDR2 (germline): MNHNS, SASEGT. The chain's CDR3 is CATTFAGSREEQYF. In DNA, the CDR3 is TGTGCCACCACGTTTGCGGGATCCCGGGAGGAGCAGTACTTC.

V and J are TRBV7-2 and TRBJ1-5, with 7 positions matching TRBD1. With V trimmed by 4 bases and J by 2 bases, 5 bases remained unmatched. CDR1 is SGHTA and CDR2 is FQGNSA in the germline V gene. This CDR3 has 15 amino acids. The CDR3 region is CASSSRGLGNQPQHF. The CDR3 region has the DNA TGTGCCAGCAGCTCGAGGGGGCTGGGCAATCAGCCCCAGCATTTT. The whole variable domain, remainder taken from reference TRBV7-2 and TRBJ1-5, is GAGVSQSPSNKVTEKGKDVELRCDPISGHTALYWYRQSLGQGLEFLIYFQGNSAPDKSGLPSDRFSAERTGGSVSTLTIQRTQQEDSAVYLCASSSRGLGNQPQHFGDGTRLSIL.

The chain is built from TRBV27 and TRBJ2-7, with TRBD2 matching over 10 bases. This CDR3 region has 17 residues. CDR1 is MNHEY, CDR2 SMNVEV, per germline (reference sequence). Trimming removed 7 bases from V and 3 bases from J; junction bases left unmatched: 15. The CDR3 DNA reads as TGTGCCAGCAACCCCGGGACTAGCGCCCTACAAGGCTACGAGCAGTACTTC. Translating gives CASNPGTSALQGYEQYF.

The chain recombines TRBV28 with TRBJ1-1; D not certain. The CDR3 extends over 15 amino acids. Germline V lookup: CDR1 MDHEN, CDR2 SYDVKM. Trimming took 6 bases from V and 0 from J, leaving 14 bases between them. The CDR3 sequence: CASREEAEMNTEAFF. The DNA of the CDR3 is TGTGCCAGCAGAGAAGAAGCCGAAATGAACACTGAAGCTTTCTTT.

The chain uses TRBV18 and TRBJ1-2; no firm D call. CDR1 and CDR2 (germline): KGHSH, LQKENI. V dropped 3 bases and J dropped 0 bases, with 8 bases sitting between them. This CDR3 contains 14 residues. The CDR3 DNA is TGTGCCAGCTCACCGATAAGCTCTAACTATGGCTACACCTTC. Translated: CASSPISSNYGYTF.

V and J are TRBV28 and TRBJ1-3, with D perhaps TRBD1 (5 bases). The ends were cut back, 3 bases at V and 0 bases at J, with 6 bases in the middle. Germline CDR1 and CDR2: MDHEN and SYDVKM. The CDR3 runs 14 residues. CDR3 amino acids: CASSLTASGNTIYF. The CDR3 nucleotides are TGTGCCAGCAGTTTGACAGCCTCTGGAAACACCATATATTTT.

The chain joins TRBV5-1 to TRBJ2-3; D is uncertain. Trimming cost V 2 bases and J 2 bases, with 9 bases left between them. Germline V gene lookup returns CDR1 SGHRS and CDR2 YFSETQ. This CDR3 spans 14 amino acids. CDR3: CASSLGRNTDTQYF. Here the CDR3 DNA reads TGCGCCAGCAGCTTAGGCAGGAACACAGATACGCAGTATTTT.

V gene TRBV21-1 combines with J gene TRBJ2-7. TRBV21-1 is flagged as a pseudogene. This CDR3 has 11 residues. This CDR3 is CASSKKAQKYF. The DNA for the CDR3 is TGTGCCAGCAGCAAAAAGGCCCAGAAGTACTTC.

The rearrangement uses TRBV6-1 and TRBJ1-5; 8 bases align to TRBD1. Per germline, CDR1 MNHNS and CDR2 SASEGT. Losses at the gene ends were 6 bases for V and 1 base for J; bases not matched to a gene: 5. There are 15 residues in the CDR3. CDR3 amino acids: CASSVDRGSNQPQHF. The CDR3 nucleotides read TGTGCCAGCAGCGTAGACAGGGGAAGCAATCAGCCCCAGCATTTT.

CDR3: CASSLDQAFTDTQYF. DNA for the CDR3: TGTGCCAGCAGCTTAGATCAAGCTTTCACAGATACGCAGTATTTT. The chain employs TRBV7-9 and TRBJ2-3; no definite D call. The CDR3 is 15 residues long. Germline loops: CDR1 SEHNR, CDR2 FQNEAQ (reference sequence). Trimming removed 1 base at V and 2 bases at J, with 10 bases between.

The V gene is TRBV19, the J gene TRBJ1-5; D possibly corresponds to TRBD1 (5 bases). Germline V lookup: CDR1 LNHDA, CDR2 SQIVND (reference sequence). The CDR3 has 14 amino acids. Trimming removed 5 bases at V and 5 bases at J, with 13 bases between. CDR3 coding DNA: TGTGCCAGTAGTGACGTCGGGGGTTATCAGCCCCAGCATTTT. This sequence encodes CASSDVGGYQPQHF.

The CDR3 coding sequence is TGTGCCAGTAGTATAGCTAAGGGACAGAAGAACTATGGCTACACCTTC. This encodes CASSIAKGQKNYGYTF. This chain connects TRBV19 to TRBJ1-2; 7 bases agree with TRBD1. Germline CDR1 and CDR2: LNHDA and SQIVND (reference sequence). The V and J ends lost 1 base and 2 bases, in that order; junction bases with no gene match: 7. The CDR3 has 16 amino acids.

V usage is TRBV29-1 and J usage is TRBJ1-2; 7 bases map to TRBD1. The CDR3 is 15 amino acids. Trimming cost V 3 bases and J 5 bases; bases outside gene matches: 12. CDR1 and CDR2 (germline): SQVTM, ANQGSEA. The CDR3 DNA follows: TGCAGCGTTGATGTGACAGGGTTTATGATTTATGGCTACACCTTC. The encoded protein is CSVDVTGFMIYGYTF.

This chain's CDR3 is CAIQERSLAKNIQYF. CDR3 DNA sequence: TGTGCCATCCAGGAGAGGTCCCTAGCCAAAAACATTCAGTACTTC. The chain carries TRBV28 and TRBJ2-4; unclear D gene. V lost 10 bases and J 0 bases, leaving 16 bases between the germline ends. Germline CDR1 is MDHEN and CDR2 is SYDVKM. The CDR3 length is 15 residues.

This chain joins TRBV15 and TRBJ2-2; D remains unclear. V dropped 5 bases and J dropped 3 bases, with 7 bases sitting between them. The CDR3 contains 13 residues. Per the germline V gene, CDR1 is LNHNV and CDR2 is YYDKDF (reference sequence). This CDR3 reads CATSRRDTGELFF. The CDR3 DNA sequence: TGTGCCACCAGCCGCCGGGACACCGGGGAGCTGTTTTTT.

The gene calls are TRBV10-3 and TRBJ2-5; a possible D gene is TRBD1 (6 bases). CDR3 length: 15 amino acids. Germline V lookup: CDR1 ENHRY, CDR2 SYGVKD. The ends were cut back, 8 bases at V and 3 bases at J, with 19 bases in the middle. The CDR3 DNA reads TGTGCCATCTCCCCGGCAGGGGATTCAAAAGAGACCCAGTACTTC. Protein sequence: CAISPAGDSKETQYF.

The gene calls are TRBV5-6 and TRBJ2-7, with D unresolved. Germline V gene data show CDR1 as SGHDT and CDR2 as YYEEEE. The germline V and J ends were trimmed by 4 bases and 6 bases, with 14 bases remaining between them. The CDR3 spans 13 residues. The CDR3 coding sequence is TGTGCCAGCAGCGGAGAACGAACGGTCGAGCAGTACGTC. Translation: CASSGERTVEQYV.

The chain is built from TRBV7-8 and TRBJ1-2; D gene uncertain. CDR1 is SGHVS, CDR2 FQNEAQ, per germline. The CDR3 extends over 15 amino acids. Trimming cost V 0 bases and J 4 bases, with 12 bases left between them. The CDR3 loop is CASSLAPDTTYGYTF. CDR3 coding DNA: TGTGCCAGCAGCTTAGCCCCCGACACCACCTATGGCTACACCTTC. Combining the CDR3 with reference TRBV7-8 and TRBJ1-2 gives the whole variable domain GAGVSQSPRYKVAKRGQDVALRCDPISGHVSLFWYQQALGQGPEFLTYFQNEAQLDKSGLPSDRFFAERPEGSVSTLKIQRTQQEDSAVYLCASSLAPDTTYGYTFGSGTRLTVV.

This sequence joins TRBV18 and TRBJ2-3; 8 positions match TRBD1. Germline V lookup: CDR1 KGHSH, CDR2 LQKENI. Trimming removed 5 bases from V and 5 bases from J; junction bases left unmatched: 18. This CDR3 spans 18 amino acids. The CDR3 DNA is TGTGCCAGCTCAAGGAGGAGTGGCGACAGGGGCTTAATAGATACGCAGTATTTT. As protein: CASSRRSGDRGLIDTQYF.

The chain carries TRBV19 and TRBJ2-1, with 9 bases aligning to TRBD2. In germline, CDR1 is LNHDA, CDR2 SQIVND (reference sequence). The CDR3 has 17 residues. Trimming removed 3 bases from V and 8 bases from J; junction bases left unmatched: 14. Written as DNA, the CDR3 is TGTGCCAGTAGTATTGTTTGGTGGCGGGGGGGCCGGGATGAGCAGTTCTTC. This translates into CASSIVWWRGGRDEQFF.

This clone was found once. The DNA of the CDR3 is TGTGCTAGTGGTTTCTCGGGAGCCAAAAACATTCAGTACTTC. This encodes CASGFSGAKNIQYF. The chain uses TRBV12-5 and TRBJ2-4; no clear D. This CDR3 is 14 amino acids long. V dropped 3 bases and J dropped 0 bases, with 6 bases sitting between them. In germline, CDR1 is LGHNT, CDR2 FRNRAP. Supplemented by reference TRBV12-5 and TRBJ2-4, the full variable domain reads DARVTQTPRHKVTEMGQEVTMRCQPILGHNTVFWYRQTMMQGLELLAYFRNRAPLDDSGMPKDRFSAEMPDATLATLKIQPSEPRDSAVYFCASGFSGAKNIQYFGAGTRLSVL.

In nucleotides, the CDR3 is TGCGCCAGCAGACGAACGGGGGGCCCTTTGGATGAGCAGTTCTTC. This codes for CASRRTGGPLDEQFF. The V gene is TRBV4-1, the J gene TRBJ2-1, with D perhaps TRBD2 (7 bases). Trimming took off 6 bases at V and 8 bases at J, with 20 bases between the two ends. The CDR3 is 15 residues long. Germline V CDR1 and CDR2: MGHRA, YSYEKL.

The chain couples TRBV7-2 to TRBJ2-6; D not resolved. With 1 base removed from V and 9 bases from J, the gap between germline ends came to 1 base. The CDR3 has 11 residues. The germline gives CDR1 SGHTA, CDR2 FQGNSA. In nucleotides, the CDR3 is TGTGCCAGCAGCTTAGGCAACGTCCTGACTTTC. Its protein product is CASSLGNVLTF.

The genes are TRBV29-1 and TRBJ2-3, with D unclear. Germline V gene sequence: CDR1 SQVTM, CDR2 ANQGSEA. The CDR3 extends over 12 amino acids. Trimming took off 7 bases at V and 3 bases at J, with 11 bases between the two ends. The CDR3 DNA is TGCAGCGCCGACAAGGGTACAGATACGCAGTATTTT. Translating it yields CSADKGTDTQYF.

The chain links TRBV6-1 to TRBJ1-5; TRBD1 matches at 7 bases. Trimming took 2 bases from V and 4 from J; bases not matched to a gene: 14. The CDR3 has 18 residues. In germline, CDR1 is MNHNS, CDR2 SASEGT. The CDR3 here is CASSERPPGTDSNQPQHF. The CDR3 bases are TGTGCCAGCAGTGAACGACCCCCCGGGACAGACAGTAATCAGCCCCAGCATTTT.

This clone appeared once. The sample carries other DNA sequences with the same CDR3. CDR3 nucleotides: TGTGCCATCAGGGGGGGACTAGCGGCTTACAATGAGCAGTTCTTC. Residues: CAIRGGLAAYNEQFF. The chain employs TRBV10-3 and TRBJ2-1; 11 bases line up with TRBD2. Germline V CDR1 and CDR2: ENHRY, SYGVKD. The CDR3 runs 15 residues. J lost 4 bases, V lost 6 bases, and 5 bases had no gene match.

The chain's CDR3 is CASRERSTGGNQPQHF. The CDR3 nucleotides are TGTGCCAGCAGGGAGCGATCGACAGGCGGCAATCAGCCCCAGCATTTT. The gene calls are TRBV2 and TRBJ1-5, with D perhaps TRBD1 (6 bases). V dropped 6 bases and J dropped 2 bases, with 17 bases sitting between them. This CDR3 has 16 residues. CDR1 SNHLY and CDR2 FYNNEI come from the germline V gene.

The rearrangement links TRBV11-2 to TRBJ1-1; possibly TRBD1 for D (5 bases). Between the trimmed V and J ends, which lost 2 bases and 6 bases, there was a span of 22 bases. The CDR3 is made up of 17 amino acids. CDR1 is SGHAT and CDR2 is FQNNGV in the germline V gene. Here the CDR3 reads CASSLFGAGSKRAEAFF. The CDR3 region has the DNA TGTGCCAGCAGCTTATTCGGGGCAGGGTCTAAGCGGGCTGAAGCTTTCTTT.

There are a few counts of this clone. The rearrangement joins TRBV14 to TRBJ2-7; perhaps TRBD2 as D (7 bases). V dropped 3 bases and J dropped 4 bases, with 19 bases sitting between them. The CDR3 consists of 16 residues. CDR1 and CDR2 from the germline V gene are SGHDN and FVKESK. The CDR3 nucleotides read TGTGCCAGCAGCCAGGTCGGGGGCGGGAGCTTATACGAGCAGTACTTC. Translated: CASSQVGGGSLYEQYF.